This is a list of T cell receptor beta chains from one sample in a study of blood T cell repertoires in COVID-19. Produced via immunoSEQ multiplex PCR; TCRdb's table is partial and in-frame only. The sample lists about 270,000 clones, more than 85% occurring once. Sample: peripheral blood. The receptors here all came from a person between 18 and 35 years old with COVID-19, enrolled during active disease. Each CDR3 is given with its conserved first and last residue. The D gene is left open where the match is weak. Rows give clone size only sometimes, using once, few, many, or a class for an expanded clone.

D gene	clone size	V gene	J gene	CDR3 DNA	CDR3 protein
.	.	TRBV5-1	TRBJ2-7	TGCGCCAGCAGCTTGGATCCGGGGGTCTCCTACGAGCAGTACTTC	CASSLDPGVSYEQYF
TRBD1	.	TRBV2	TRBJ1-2	TGTGCCAGCAGTGTAACCGGGACAGGGAATGGCTACACCTTC	CASSVTGTGNGYTF
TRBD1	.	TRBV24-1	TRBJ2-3	TGTGCCACCAGTGATCCCCCCGGGACAGGGCCCCCAGATACGCAGTATTTT	CATSDPPGTGPPDTQYF
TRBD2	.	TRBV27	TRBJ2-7	TGTGCCAGCAGTCCACTAGCGGGAGGGAGCTCCTACGAGCAGTACTTC	CASSPLAGGSSYEQYF
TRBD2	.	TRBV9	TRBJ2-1	TGTGCCAGCAGCGTTAGCGGGAGTTCCCTCCTCAATGAGCAGTTCTTC	CASSVSGSSLLNEQFF
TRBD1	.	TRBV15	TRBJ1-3	TGTGCCACCAACAACCCGACAGGGCCTGGAAACACCATATATTTT	CATNNPTGPGNTIYF
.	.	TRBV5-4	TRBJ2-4	TGTGCCAGCAGCTCACAAGATGTTCTAGCCAAAAACATTCAGTACTTC	CASSSQDVLAKNIQYF
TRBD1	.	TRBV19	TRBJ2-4	TGTGCCAGTAGTATTTACCCGAACTCCGGGACAGGGGGCACCATTCAGTACTTC	CASSIYPNSGTGGTIQYF
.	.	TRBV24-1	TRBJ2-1	TGTGCCACCAGTGATTTGCGGGAGCACGATGAGCAGTTCTTC	CATSDLREHDEQFF
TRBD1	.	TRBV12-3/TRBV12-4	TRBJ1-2	TGTGCCAGCAGTAAACAGGGGGGCTATGGCTACACCTTC	CASSKQGGYGYTF
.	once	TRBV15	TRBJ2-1	TGTGCCACCTGCCAAGTGGGAGCTCTGGGCGATGAGCAGTTCTTC	CATCQVGALGDEQFF
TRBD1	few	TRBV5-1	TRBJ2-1	TGCGCCAGCAGCTTATCCGGGACAGCGAGCTCCTACAATGAGCAGTTCTTC	CASSLSGTASSYNEQFF
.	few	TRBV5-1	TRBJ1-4	TGCGCCAGCAGCCCAGGACAGCCAAATGAAAAACTGTTTTTT	CASSPGQPNEKLFF
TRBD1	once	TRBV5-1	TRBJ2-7	TGCGCCAGCAGCTTGAGTTTACGGACAGGGGTTCTCTCCCACGAGCAGTACTTC	CASSLSLRTGVLSHEQYF
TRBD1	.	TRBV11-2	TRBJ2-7	TGTGCCAGCAGCTCCGAGAGGGGGCGGTACTACGAGCAGTACTTC	CASSSERGRYYEQYF
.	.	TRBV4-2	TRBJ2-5	TGTGCCAGCAGCCCCAGGCTCCTCCAAGAGACCCAGTACTTC	CASSPRLLQETQYF
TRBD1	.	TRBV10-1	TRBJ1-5	TGCGCCAGCAGGGTGAACAGGGGGCCGAATACTGATCAGCCCCAGCATTTT	CASRVNRGPNTDQPQHF
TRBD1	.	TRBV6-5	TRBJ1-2	TGTGCCAGCAGTTACTCGGCAGGGGGCAACTATGGCTACACCTTC	CASSYSAGGNYGYTF
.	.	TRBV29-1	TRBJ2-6	TGCAGCGTTGGAGAAGTCCTATCTGGGGCCAACGTCCTGACTTTC	CSVGEVLSGANVLTF
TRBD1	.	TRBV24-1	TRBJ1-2	TGTGCCACCTGGGGGAAGGACAGGTTGAACTATGGCTACACCTTC	CATWGKDRLNYGYTF
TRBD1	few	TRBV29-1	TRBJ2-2	TGCAGCGTTTCCGGGACAGGGAACACCGGGGAGCTGTTTTTT	CSVSGTGNTGELFF
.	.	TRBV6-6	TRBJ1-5	TGTGCCAGCAGTCCCAAAGGGGCGATAAGGAATCAGCCCCAGCATTTT	CASSPKGAIRNQPQHF
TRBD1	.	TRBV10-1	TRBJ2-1	TGCGCCAGCAGTCCCGGGACAGGGCACAATGAGCAGTTCTTC	CASSPGTGHNEQFF
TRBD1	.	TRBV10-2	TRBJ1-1	TGCGCCAGCAGTGCCCCGACAGGGGTGAAAACTGAAGCTTTCTTT	CASSAPTGVKTEAFF
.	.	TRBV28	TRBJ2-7	TGTGCCAGCAGCCTTAGCGGAGGGAGCTCCTACGAGCAGTACTTC	CASSLSGGSSYEQYF
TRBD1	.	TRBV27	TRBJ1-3	TGTGCCAGCAGTTTGCAGGGGGCTCCTGGAAACACCATATATTTT	CASSLQGAPGNTIYF
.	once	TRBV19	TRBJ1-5	TGTGCCAGTAGTCCATTCTCGGGAACTCAGCCCCAGCATTTT	CASSPFSGTQPQHF
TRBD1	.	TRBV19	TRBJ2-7	TGTGCCAGTAGTCTGACAGGGGCCTCCTACGAGCAGTACTTC	CASSLTGASYEQYF
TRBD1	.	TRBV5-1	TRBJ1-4	TGCGCCAGCAGCTTGGCCAGGAGGGGGCTGAGTGAAAAACTGTTTTTT	CASSLARRGLSEKLFF
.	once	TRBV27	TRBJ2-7	TGTGCCAGCAGTTCGGGACTGGCGTACGAGCAGTACTTC	CASSSGLAYEQYF
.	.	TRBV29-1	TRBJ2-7	TGCAGCGTTGAAGAGGACAGCTTGGACTACGAGCAGTACTTC	CSVEEDSLDYEQYF
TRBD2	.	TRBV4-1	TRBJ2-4	TGCGCCAGCAGCCAAGGGGTATCTAGCGGATTAGCCAAAAACATTCAGTACTTC	CASSQGVSSGLAKNIQYF
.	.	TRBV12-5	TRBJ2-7	TGTGCTAGTGGTTTGGTACAATTAGAGCGGGCTCTACCGGACGAGCAGTACTTC	CASGLVQLERALPDEQYF
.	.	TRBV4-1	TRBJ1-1	TGCGCCAGCAGCCAAGTAGGAACAGGGCCGAACACTGAAGCTTTCTTT	CASSQVGTGPNTEAFF
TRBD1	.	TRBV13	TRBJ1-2	TGTGCCAGCAGCTCCGGGACAGGAGGCTATGGCTACACCTTC	CASSSGTGGYGYTF
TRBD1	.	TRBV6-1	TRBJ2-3	TGTGCCAGCAGTGAATTGGACAGGGGCCCAGATACGCAGTATTTT	CASSELDRGPDTQYF
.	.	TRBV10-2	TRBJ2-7	TGCGCCAGCAGTGACGTCAGGGGAACCTACGAGCAGTACTTC	CASSDVRGTYEQYF
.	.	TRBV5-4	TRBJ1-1	TGTGCCAGCAGCCGGGGGTCTACTGAAGCTTTCTTT	CASSRGSTEAFF
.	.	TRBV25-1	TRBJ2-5	TGTGCCAGCAACCCCCACCGACTGGAATCACAAGAGACCCAGTACTTC	CASNPHRLESQETQYF
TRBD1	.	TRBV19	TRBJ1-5	TGTGCCAGTGGCGACAGGGGAGGTCAGCCCCAGCATTTT	CASGDRGGQPQHF
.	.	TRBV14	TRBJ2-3	TGTGCCAGCAGCCGCGTCTTGGGGTTAGCGGATACGCAGTATTTT	CASSRVLGLADTQYF
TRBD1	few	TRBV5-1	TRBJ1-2	TGCGCCAGCAGCTTGAAGGTGGGACAGGGGCCCCTGTATGGCTACACCTTC	CASSLKVGQGPLYGYTF
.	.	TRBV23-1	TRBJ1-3	TGCGCCAGTCACCCCGCGGGACGGTGCTCTGGAAACACCATATATTTT	CASHPAGRCSGNTIYF
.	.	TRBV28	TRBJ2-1	TGTGCCAGCAGTTCTGGTTTCAAGGCCTTGCGGAGTGAGCAGTTCTTC	CASSSGFKALRSEQFF
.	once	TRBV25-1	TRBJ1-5	TGTGCCAGCAGTGGGACAGGCAATCAGCCCCAGCATTTT	CASSGTGNQPQHF
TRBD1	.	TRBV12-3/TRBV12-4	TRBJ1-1	TGTGCCAGCATCGACAGGGTCACTGAAGCTTTCTTT	CASIDRVTEAFF
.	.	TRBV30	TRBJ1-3	TGTGCCTGGAGTGAAGGGGGTTCTGGAAACACCATATATTTT	CAWSEGGSGNTIYF
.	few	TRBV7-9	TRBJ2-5	TGTGCCAGCAGCCCGTCGGCCCTGGGGCAGCAATATGAGGAGACCCAGTACTTC	CASSPSALGQQYEETQYF